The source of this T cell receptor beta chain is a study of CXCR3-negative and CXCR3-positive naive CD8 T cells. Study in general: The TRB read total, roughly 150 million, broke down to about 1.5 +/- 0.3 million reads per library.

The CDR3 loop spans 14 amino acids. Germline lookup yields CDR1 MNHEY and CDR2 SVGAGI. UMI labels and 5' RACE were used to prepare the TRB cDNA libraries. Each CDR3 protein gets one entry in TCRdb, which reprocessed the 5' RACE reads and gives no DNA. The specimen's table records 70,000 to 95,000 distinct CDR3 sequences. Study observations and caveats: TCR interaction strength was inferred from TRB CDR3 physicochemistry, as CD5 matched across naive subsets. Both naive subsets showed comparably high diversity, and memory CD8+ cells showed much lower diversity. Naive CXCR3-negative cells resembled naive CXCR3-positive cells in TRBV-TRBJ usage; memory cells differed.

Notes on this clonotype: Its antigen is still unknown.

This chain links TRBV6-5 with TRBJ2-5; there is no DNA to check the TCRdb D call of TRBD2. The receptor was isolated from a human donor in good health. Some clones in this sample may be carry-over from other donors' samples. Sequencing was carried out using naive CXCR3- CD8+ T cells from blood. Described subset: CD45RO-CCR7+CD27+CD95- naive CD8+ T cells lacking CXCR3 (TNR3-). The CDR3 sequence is CASSRTGLQETQYF.